This T cell receptor (beta chain) was documented in a study of pediatric ulcerative colitis. Study-wide results and limits: A couple of patients' blood samples yielded substantially fewer templates. Rectal pinch biopsies may include blood-derived T cells. Total lymphocyte DNA, not sorted subsets, was the template.

Notes on this clone: Its antigen is unknown.

The data were produced by immunoSEQ multiplex PCR, yet TCRdb's version contains in-frame clones alone and is incomplete. This table holds around 16,000 clones, roughly 80% found once. The V end lost 7 bases, the J end lost 2 bases, and 11 bases lay between the germline ends. CDR3 size: 13 residues. Germline lookup yields CDR1 SGHTA and CDR2 FQGNSA. One to two pinch biopsies were taken from the rectum during colonoscopy. Controls had normal endoscopy and no IBD diagnosis within a year. The chain joins TRBV7-2 to TRBJ1-1; D is uncertain. The sequenced sample was gut tissue. This receptor was identified in a boy between 10 and 17 years old who was a control in a study of pediatric ulcerative colitis. The CDR3 bases are TGTGCCAGCAACCTTATAGGCAACACTGAAGCTTTCTTT. This translates into CASNLIGNTEAFF.